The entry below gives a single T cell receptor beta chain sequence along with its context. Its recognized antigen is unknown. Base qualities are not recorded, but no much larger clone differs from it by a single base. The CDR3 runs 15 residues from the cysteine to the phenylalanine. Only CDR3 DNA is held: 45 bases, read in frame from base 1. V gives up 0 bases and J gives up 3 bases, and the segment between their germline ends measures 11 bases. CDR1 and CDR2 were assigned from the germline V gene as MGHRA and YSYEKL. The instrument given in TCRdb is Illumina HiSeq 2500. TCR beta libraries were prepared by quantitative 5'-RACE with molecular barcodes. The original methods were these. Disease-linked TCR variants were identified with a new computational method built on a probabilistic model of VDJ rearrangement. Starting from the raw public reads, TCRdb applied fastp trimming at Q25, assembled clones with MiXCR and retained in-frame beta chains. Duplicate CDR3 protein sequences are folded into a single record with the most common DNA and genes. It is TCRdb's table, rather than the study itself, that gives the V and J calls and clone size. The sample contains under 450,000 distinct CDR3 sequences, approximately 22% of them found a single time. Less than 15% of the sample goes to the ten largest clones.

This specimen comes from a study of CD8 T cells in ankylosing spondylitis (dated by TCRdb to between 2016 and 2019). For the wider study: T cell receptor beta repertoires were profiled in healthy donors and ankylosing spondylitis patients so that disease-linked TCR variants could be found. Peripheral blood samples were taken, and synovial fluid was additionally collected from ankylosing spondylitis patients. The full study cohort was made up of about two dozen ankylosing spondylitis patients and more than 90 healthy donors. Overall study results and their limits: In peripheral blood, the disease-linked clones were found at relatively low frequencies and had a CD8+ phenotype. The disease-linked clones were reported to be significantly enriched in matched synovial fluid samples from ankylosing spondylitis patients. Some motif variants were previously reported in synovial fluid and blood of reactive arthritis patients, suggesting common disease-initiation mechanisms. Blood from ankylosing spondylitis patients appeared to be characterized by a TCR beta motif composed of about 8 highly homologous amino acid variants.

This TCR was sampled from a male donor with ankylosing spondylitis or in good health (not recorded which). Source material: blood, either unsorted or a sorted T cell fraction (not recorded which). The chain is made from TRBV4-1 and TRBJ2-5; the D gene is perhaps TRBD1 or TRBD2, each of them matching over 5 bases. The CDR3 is CASSQDALGEETQYF. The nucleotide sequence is TGCGCCAGCAGCCAAGATGCGCTGGGGGAAGAGACCCAGTACTTC.